The following is a T cell receptor beta chain sequence with its context. In germline, CDR1 is LNHNV, CDR2 YYDKDF (reference sequence). The CDR3 is made up of 16 amino acids. V lost 0 bases to trimming and J lost 4 bases, with 15 bases between them. Methods used by the authors: How many nucleated cells were present was estimated from reference gene primer amplification. Repertoires were generated with immunoSEQ multiplex PCR, while TCRdb's copy carries only in-frame clones and drops some. Clone size and V and J calls were adopted from that table, with D and trimming inferred from the DNA. The sample has fewer than 120,000 clones, about 80% seen once. This sample is drawn from a study of blood T cell repertoires in COVID-19. The wider study: The study drew acute and convalescent COVID-19 samples from the United States, Italy and Spain. T cells, B-cell-depleted T cells, or PBMCs provided the cDNA or gDNA that served as material.

Material for sequencing was peripheral blood. The chain uses TRBV15 and TRBJ1-2; D unresolved. This TCR was recovered from an elderly woman with active or convalescent COVID-19. As DNA, the CDR3 is TGTGCCACCAGCAGAGATCAGGCAGGTCGCAGCTATGGCTACACCTTC. Translating it yields CATSRDQAGRSYGYTF.